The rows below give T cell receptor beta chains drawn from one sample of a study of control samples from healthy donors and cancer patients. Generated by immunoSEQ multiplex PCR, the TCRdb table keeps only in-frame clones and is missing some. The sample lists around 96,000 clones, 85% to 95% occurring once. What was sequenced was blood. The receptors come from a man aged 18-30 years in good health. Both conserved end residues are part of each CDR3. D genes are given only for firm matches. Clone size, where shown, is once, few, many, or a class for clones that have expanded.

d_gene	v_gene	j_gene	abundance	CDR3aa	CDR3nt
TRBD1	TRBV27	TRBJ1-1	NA	CASSFTGGRNTEAFF	TGTGCCAGCAGTTTTACAGGGGGTCGGAACACTGAAGCTTTCTTT
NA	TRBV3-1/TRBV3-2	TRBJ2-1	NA	CASSLPGRGRDEQFF	TGTGCCAGCAGCCTCCCGGGGAGGGGGCGTGATGAGCAGTTCTTC
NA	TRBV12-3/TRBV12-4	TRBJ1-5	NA	CASSFDQPQHF	TGTGCCAGCAGCTTTGATCAGCCCCAGCATTTT
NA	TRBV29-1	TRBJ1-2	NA	CSVDGWYGYTF	TGCAGCGTAGACGGCTGGTATGGCTACACCTTC
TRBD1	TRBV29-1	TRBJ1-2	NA	CSVYPGTGGLDGYTF	TGCAGCGTTTATCCCGGGACAGGGGGCCTCGATGGCTACACCTTC
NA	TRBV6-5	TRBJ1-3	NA	CASSAGASIYF	TGTGCCAGCAGCGCAGGGGCTTCCATATATTTT
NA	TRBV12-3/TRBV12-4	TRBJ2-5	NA	CASSLLEETQYF	TGTGCCAGCAGTCTGCTTGAAGAGACCCAGTACTTC
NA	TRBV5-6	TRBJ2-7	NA	CASSPAGSSYEQYF	TGTGCCAGCAGCCCTGCCGGTAGCTCCTACGAGCAGTACTTC
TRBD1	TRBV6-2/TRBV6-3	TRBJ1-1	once	CASSYILGQGATEAFF	TGTGCCAGCAGTTACATACTGGGACAGGGGGCCACTGAAGCTTTCTTT
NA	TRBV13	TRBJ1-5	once	CASSPGVNQPQHF	TGTGCCAGCAGTCCAGGCGTCAATCAGCCCCAGCATTTT
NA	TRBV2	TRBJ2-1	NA	CASSGIWLGGTYNEQFF	TGTGCCAGCAGTGGAATTTGGTTGGGGGGCACCTACAATGAGCAGTTCTTC
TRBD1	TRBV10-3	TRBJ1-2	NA	CAISEPDRGSGYTF	TGTGCCATCAGTGAGCCCGACAGGGGCTCTGGCTACACCTTC
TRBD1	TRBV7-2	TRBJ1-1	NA	CASRRTAGGTEAFF	TGTGCCAGCAGGCGTACTGCAGGGGGCACTGAAGCTTTCTTT